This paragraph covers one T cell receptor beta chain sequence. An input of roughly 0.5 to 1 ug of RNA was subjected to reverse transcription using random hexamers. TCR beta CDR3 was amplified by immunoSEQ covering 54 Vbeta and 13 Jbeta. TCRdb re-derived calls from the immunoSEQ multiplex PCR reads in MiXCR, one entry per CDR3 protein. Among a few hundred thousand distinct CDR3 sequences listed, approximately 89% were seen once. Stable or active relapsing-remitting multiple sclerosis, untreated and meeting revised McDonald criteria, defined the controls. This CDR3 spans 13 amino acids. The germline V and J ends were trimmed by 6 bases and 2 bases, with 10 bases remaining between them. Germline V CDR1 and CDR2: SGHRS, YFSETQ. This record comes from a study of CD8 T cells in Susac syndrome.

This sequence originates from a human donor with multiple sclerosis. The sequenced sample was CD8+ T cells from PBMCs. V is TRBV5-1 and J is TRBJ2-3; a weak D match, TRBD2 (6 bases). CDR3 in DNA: TGCGCCAGCATAGCGGACAACACAGATACGCAGTATTTT. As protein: CASIADNTDTQYF.